Listed below are T cell receptor beta chains from one sample, sequenced in a study of blood T cells in healthy people across ages. One entry per CDR3 protein, called by TCRdb with MiXCR from the 5' RACE reads. The table lists approximately 850,000 distinct CDR3 sequences, 44% of them singletons, with about a fifth in the top ten. What was sequenced was blood. The source of these receptors is a man in his 60s in good health. Both conserved end residues are part of each CDR3. The listing skips clone size in some rows; elsewhere it reads once, few, many or a size class.

TRBV4-3,-,CASSQDLQVTEAFF
TRBV7-2,once,CASRGERGRPGITDTQYF
TRBV6-1,-,CASSGARGSHQPQHF
TRBV15,-,CATSSGPGQGNYGYTF
TRBV5-1,few,CASSLAYVNEQFF
TRBV11-2,-,CASSSGLARYNEQFF
TRBV13,-,CASSLEGGVAYEQYF
TRBV10-3,-,CAAREGAANNSPLHF
TRBV5-1,few,CASSLGGQGPPETQYF
TRBV9,few,CASSTTDPETQYF
TRBV24-1,-,CATSGTGYQETQYF
TRBV5-1,-,CASSSIGGQGDANYGYTF
TRBV7-9,many,CASSSTRQETQYF
TRBV7-6,few,CASSSELEGDQETQYF
TRBV5-6,-,CASSLRDRGRSFSTDTQYF
TRBV15,few,CATSTRTVMGYTF
TRBV15,-,CATSNGLAGGSALYEQYF
TRBV18,-,CASSQSGQVSNQPQHF
TRBV2,-,CASREPGQGPQTQYF
TRBV20-1,-,CSARAGNGAGEYEQYF
TRBV20-1,-,CSARWFGQGNTEAFF
TRBV20-1,-,CSARDATYNEQFF
TRBV6-6,-,CASSYSQSDRSSYEQYF
TRBV10-3,-,CAISERDRAEQYF
TRBV12-3/TRBV12-4,-,CASSLASAGMDTQYF
TRBV7-2,many,CASTGQGLYEQYF
TRBV7-9,-,CASSLAEGSTEAFF
TRBV6-2/TRBV6-3,-,CASSYSGRGTETQYF
TRBV7-8,-,CASGAAGFHTEAFF
TRBV27,-,CASSLKRPGQGRPDTQYF
TRBV11-2,-,CASSLLGTNSYNEQFF
TRBV7-9,few,CASSLALGRLWYF
TRBV9,-,CASSVQGAGETQYF
TRBV20-1,-,CSARVGEPNSPLHF
TRBV20-1,-,CSAHRRGAEAFF
TRBV5-1,-,CASSSRTGSTDTQYF
TRBV6-2/TRBV6-3,few,CASGTGTGNYEQYF
TRBV11-2,-,CASSLAAGANVLTF
TRBV5-1,-,CASSFATGELFF
TRBV5-4,-,CASSQGVGIEEKLFF
TRBV29-1,many,CSVVTGAETQYF
TRBV20-1,many,CSATDFNEQFF
TRBV7-2,-,CASSLIPGVNEKLFF
TRBV21-1,-,CASSKDPGGDPYEQYF
TRBV12-3/TRBV12-4,-,CASSWDSWNQQFF
TRBV5-1,few,CASSFGPETEQFF
TRBV5-1,-,CASSMGNRRGEQYF